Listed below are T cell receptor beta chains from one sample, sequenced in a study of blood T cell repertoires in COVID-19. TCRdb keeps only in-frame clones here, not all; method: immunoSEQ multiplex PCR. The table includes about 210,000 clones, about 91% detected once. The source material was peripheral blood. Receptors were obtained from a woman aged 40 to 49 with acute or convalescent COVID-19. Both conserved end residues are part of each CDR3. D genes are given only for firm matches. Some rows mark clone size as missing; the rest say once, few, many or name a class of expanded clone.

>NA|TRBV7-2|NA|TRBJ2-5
CASSLAGLQETQYF
TGTGCCAGCAGCTTAGCGGGGCTACAAGAGACCCAGTACTTC
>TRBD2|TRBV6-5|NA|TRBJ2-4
CASSLAGGPNIQYF
TGTGCCAGCAGTCTAGCGGGGGGGCCAAACATTCAGTACTTC
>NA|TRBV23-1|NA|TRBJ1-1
CASSQSLGQGPLSTEAFF
TGCGCCAGCAGTCAATCTTTGGGGCAGGGCCCCTTGAGCACTGAAGCTTTCTTT
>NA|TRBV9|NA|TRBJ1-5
CASSPKDGDSNQPQHF
TGTGCCAGCAGCCCCAAAGACGGAGATAGCAATCAGCCCCAGCATTTT
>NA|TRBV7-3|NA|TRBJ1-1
CASSSHTGTEAFF
TGTGCCAGCAGCTCCCATACGGGCACTGAAGCTTTCTTT
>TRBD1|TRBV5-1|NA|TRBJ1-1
CASGQGQGTEAFF
TGCGCCAGCGGCCAAGGACAGGGCACTGAAGCTTTCTTT
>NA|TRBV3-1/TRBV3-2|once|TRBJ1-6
CASSQDRQGSYNSPLHF
TGTGCCAGCAGCCAAGATCGGCAGGGCTCCTATAATTCACCCCTCCACTTT
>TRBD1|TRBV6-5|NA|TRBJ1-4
CASRAGTGVEKLFF
TGTGCCAGCAGGGCCGGGACAGGGGTCGAAAAACTGTTTTTT
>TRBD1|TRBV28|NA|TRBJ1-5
CASSLPWDSSNQPQHF
TGTGCCAGCAGTTTACCGTGGGACAGTTCCAATCAGCCCCAGCATTTT
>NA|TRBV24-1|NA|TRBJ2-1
CATSDFWSSNEQFF
TGTGCCACCAGTGATTTCTGGAGCTCCAATGAGCAGTTCTTC
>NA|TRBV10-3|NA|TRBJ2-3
CAKSLAPTDTQYF
TGTGCCAAATCTCTAGCGCCCACAGATACGCAGTATTTT
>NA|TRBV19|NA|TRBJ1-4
CASSTVSSTNEKLFF
TGTGCCAGTAGTACTGTCTCCTCCACTAATGAAAAACTGTTTTTT
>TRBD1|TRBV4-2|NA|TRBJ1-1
CASSQDGTGSDTEAFF
TGTGCCAGCAGCCAAGATGGGACAGGGTCGGACACTGAAGCTTTCTTT
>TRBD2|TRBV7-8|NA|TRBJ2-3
CASREGGLAGVETQYF
TGTGCCAGCAGGGAAGGGGGACTAGCGGGGGTAGAGACGCAGTATTTT
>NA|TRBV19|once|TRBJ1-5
CASRDKHSNQPQHF
TGTGCCAGTAGGGACAAGCATAGCAATCAGCCCCAGCATTTT
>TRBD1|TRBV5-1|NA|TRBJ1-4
CASSQGTGNEKLFF
TGCGCCAGCAGCCAAGGGACAGGGAATGAAAAACTGTTTTTT
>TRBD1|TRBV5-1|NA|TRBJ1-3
CASRGQASGNTIYF
TGCGCCAGCAGAGGACAGGCTTCTGGAAACACCATATATTTT
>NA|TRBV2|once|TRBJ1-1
CASSPQGLGTEAFF
TGTGCCAGCAGCCCTCAGGGGTTAGGCACTGAAGCTTTCTTT
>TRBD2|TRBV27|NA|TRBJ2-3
CASSSWSGADTQYF
TGTGCCAGCAGCTCCTGGAGCGGGGCAGATACGCAGTATTTT
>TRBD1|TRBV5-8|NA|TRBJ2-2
CASSLVDRSGGTGELFF
TGTGCCAGCAGCTTGGTGGACAGGAGCGGAGGCACCGGGGAGCTGTTTTTT
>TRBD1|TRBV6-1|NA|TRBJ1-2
CASSSDRAPIDGYTF
TGTGCCAGCAGTTCCGACAGGGCCCCCATCGACGGCTACACCTTC
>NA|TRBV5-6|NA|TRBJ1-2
CASSLGQWLGGYTF
TGTGCCAGCAGCTTAGGACAATGGTTGGGTGGCTACACCTTC
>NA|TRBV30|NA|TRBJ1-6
CAWNREGSPLHF
TGTGCCTGGAACAGGGAAGGTTCACCCCTCCACTTT
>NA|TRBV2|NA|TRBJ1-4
CASSPGDVEKLFF
TGTGCCAGCAGCCCGGGGGATGTTGAAAAACTGTTTTTT
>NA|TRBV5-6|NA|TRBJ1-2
CASSFRGLGGLGYTF
TGTGCCAGCAGCTTTCGGGGCCTTGGGGGACTTGGCTACACCTTC
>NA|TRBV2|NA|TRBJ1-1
CASISGELNTEAFF
TGTGCCAGCATTTCAGGTGAGCTGAACACTGAAGCTTTCTTT
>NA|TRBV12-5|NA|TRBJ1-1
CASGLVTGQLTEAFF
TGTGCTAGTGGTTTGGTAACCGGACAGTTAACTGAAGCTTTCTTT
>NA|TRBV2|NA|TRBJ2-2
CASSIAYWNTGELFF
TGTGCCAGCAGTATAGCCTATTGGAACACCGGGGAGCTGTTTTTT
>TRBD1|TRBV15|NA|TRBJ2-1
CATRLLGQGLKNEQFF
TGTGCCACCAGACTCCTAGGACAGGGCTTGAAGAATGAGCAGTTCTTC